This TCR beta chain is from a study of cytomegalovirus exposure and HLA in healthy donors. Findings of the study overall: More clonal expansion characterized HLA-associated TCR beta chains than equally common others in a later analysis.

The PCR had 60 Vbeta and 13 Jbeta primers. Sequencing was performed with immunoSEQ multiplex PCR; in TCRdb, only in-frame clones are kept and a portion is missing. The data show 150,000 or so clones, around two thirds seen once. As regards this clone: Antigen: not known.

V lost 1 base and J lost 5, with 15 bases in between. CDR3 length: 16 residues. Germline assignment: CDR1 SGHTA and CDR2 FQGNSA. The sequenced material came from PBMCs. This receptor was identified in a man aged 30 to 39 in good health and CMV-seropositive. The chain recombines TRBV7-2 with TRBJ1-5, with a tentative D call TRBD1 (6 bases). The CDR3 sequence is CASSLGAGAFDQPQHF. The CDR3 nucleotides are TGTGCCAGCAGCTTAGGGGCAGGGGCCTTCGATCAGCCCCAGCATTTT.